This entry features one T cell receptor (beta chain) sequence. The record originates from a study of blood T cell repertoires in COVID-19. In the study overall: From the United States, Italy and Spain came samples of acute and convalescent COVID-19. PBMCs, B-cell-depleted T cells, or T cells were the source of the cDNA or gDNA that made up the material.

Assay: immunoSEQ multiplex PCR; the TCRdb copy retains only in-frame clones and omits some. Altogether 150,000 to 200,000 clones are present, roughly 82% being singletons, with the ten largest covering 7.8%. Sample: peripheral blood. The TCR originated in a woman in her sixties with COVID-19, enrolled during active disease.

This CDR3 reads CASNPTGRPLSEQYF. CDR3 nucleotide sequence: TGTGCCAGTAACCCCACAGGTCGCCCGCTAAGCGAGCAGTACTTC. The chain couples TRBV19 to TRBJ2-7; the D gene is possibly TRBD1 (5 bases). Trimming left V 7 bases short and J 6 bases short, with 22 bases between. Germline CDR1 LNHDA, CDR2 SQIVND (reference sequence). The length of the CDR3 is 15 residues.